The sequence of this TCR beta chain was determined in a study of blood T cells in healthy people across ages. For the second PCR, which ran for about 7 to 11 cycles, a sample-barcoded 5' primer and a J-beta primer mix were used. From the 5' RACE reads, TCRdb called clonotypes with MiXCR, one entry per CDR3 protein. This sample carries some 1,800,000 distinct CDR3 sequences, approximately 39% of them seen once, and the ten largest clones take about 23%. Germline lookup yields CDR1 MNHEY and CDR2 SVGEGT. CDR3 size: 17 residues. Samples each yielded at least 6 micrograms of total RNA. Sequencing was performed on blood. The V gene is TRBV6-2 or TRBV6-3, the J gene TRBJ2-4; 8 positions agree with TRBD1. The closer fit of TRBJ2-7 to the DNA end suggests the J call may be wrong. The TCR sequence derives from a human donor in good health. The CDR3: CASSYRRTGTVDYEQYF. Written as DNA, the CDR3 is TGTGCCAGCAGTTACCGTAGGACAGGGACGGTTGACTACGAGCAGTACTTC.